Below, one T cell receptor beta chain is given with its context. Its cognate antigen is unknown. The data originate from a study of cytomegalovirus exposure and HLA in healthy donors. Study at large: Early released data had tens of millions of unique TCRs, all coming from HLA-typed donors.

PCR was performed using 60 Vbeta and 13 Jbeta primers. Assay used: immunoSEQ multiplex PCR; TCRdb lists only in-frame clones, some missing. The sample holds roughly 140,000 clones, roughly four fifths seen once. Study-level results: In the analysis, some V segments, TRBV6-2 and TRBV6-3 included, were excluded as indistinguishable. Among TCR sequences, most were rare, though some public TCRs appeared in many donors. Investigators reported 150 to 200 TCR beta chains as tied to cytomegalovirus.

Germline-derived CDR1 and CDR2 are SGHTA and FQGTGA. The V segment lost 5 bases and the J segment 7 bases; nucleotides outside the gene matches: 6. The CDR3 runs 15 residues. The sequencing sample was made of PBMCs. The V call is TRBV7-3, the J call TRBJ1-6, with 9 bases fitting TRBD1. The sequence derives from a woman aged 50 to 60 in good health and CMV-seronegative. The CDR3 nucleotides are TGTGCCAGCAGCCCACAGGGACAGGGAAATTCACCCCTCCACTTT. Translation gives CASSPQGQGNSPLHF.